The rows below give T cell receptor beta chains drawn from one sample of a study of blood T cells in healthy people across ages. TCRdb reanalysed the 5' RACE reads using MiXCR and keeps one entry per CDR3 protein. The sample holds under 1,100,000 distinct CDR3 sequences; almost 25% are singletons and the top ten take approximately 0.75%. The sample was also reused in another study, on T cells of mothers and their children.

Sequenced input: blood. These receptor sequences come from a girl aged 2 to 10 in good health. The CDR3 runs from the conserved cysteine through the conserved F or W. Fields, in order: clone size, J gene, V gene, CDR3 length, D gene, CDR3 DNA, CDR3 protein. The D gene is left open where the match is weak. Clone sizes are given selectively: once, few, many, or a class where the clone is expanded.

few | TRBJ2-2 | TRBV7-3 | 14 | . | TGTGCCAGCAGCTTATTGGGTTCCGGCGCGGAGCTGTTTTTT | CASSLLGSGAELFF
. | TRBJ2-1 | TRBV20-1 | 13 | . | TGCAGTGCTTTCTCTCTAGCGTACAGTGAGCAGTTCTTC | CSAFSLAYSEQFF
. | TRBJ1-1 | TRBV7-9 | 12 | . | TGTGCCAGCAGCCTAATGAACACTGAAGCTTCCTTT | CASSLMNTEASF
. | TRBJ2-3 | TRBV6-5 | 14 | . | TGTGCCAGCGGAGTTGGATCTAGCACAGATACGCAGTATTTT | CASGVGSSTDTQYF
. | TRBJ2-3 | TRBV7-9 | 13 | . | TGTGCCAGCAGCTGGACAGAGGCAGATACGCAGTATTTT | CASSWTEADTQYF
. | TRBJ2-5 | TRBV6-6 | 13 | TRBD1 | TGTGCCAGCAGTTACTCGGACAGGGAGACCCAGTACTTC | CASSYSDRETQYF
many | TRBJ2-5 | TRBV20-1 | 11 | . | TGCAGTGCCGACTCGGGTGAGACCCAGTACTTC | CSADSGETQYF
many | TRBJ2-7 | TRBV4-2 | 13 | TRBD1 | TGTGCCAGCAGGGGACAGGGTGGGTACGAGCAGTACTTC | CASRGQGGYEQYF
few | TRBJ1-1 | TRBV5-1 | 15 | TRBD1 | TGCGCCAGCAGCTTCCGCTCATGGCAGGGGGCAGGCGCTTTCTTT | CASSFRSWQGAGAFF
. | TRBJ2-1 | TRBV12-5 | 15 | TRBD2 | TGTGCTAGTGGTTTGCATAGCGGGAGCAAGCATGAGCAGTTCTTC | CASGLHSGSKHEQFF
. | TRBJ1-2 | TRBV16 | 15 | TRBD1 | TGTGCCAGCAGCCAATCGGGGACAGATTATTATGGCTACACCTTC | CASSQSGTDYYGYTF
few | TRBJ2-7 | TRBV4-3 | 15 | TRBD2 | TGCGCCAGCAGTCCTAGCGGGGGGGAGAGGTACGAGCAGTACTTC | CASSPSGGERYEQYF
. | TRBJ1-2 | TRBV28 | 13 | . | TGTGCCAGCAGTCACGACGCTAACTATGGCTACACCTTC | CASSHDANYGYTF
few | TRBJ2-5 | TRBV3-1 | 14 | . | TGTGCCAGCAGCCAAGTGGACTATAGGGGGACCCAGTACTTC | CASSQVDYRGTQYF
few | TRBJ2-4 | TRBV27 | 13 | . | TGTGCCAGCAGTTGGGGAAGGGTTGGCATTCAGTACTTC | CASSWGRVGIQYF